One and the same sample provided the 29 T cell receptor beta chains below, sequenced in a study of cytomegalovirus exposure and HLA in healthy donors. Assay used: immunoSEQ multiplex PCR; TCRdb lists only in-frame clones, some missing. The table records 150,000 to 200,000 clones, around 84% of them present only once. Sequenced input: PBMCs. The receptors were gathered from a man aged 18 to 35 in good health and CMV-seropositive.

The rearrangement links TRBV6-5 to TRBJ2-7; no definite D call. The germline V gene has CDR1 MNHEY and CDR2 SVGAGI. The CDR3 is 12 residues long. Trimming left V 4 bases short and J 5 bases short, with 9 bases between. The CDR3: CASSSLGHEQYF. The CDR3 bases are TGTGCCAGCAGTTCCTTGGGCCACGAGCAGTACTTC.

The V and J genes are TRBV4-3 and TRBJ2-7; 7 bases line up with TRBD2. There are 15 residues in the CDR3. Per germline, CDR1 LGHNA and CDR2 YSLEER. With 4 bases clipped from V and 2 bases from J, the junction kept 8 bases outside the gene matches. CDR3 DNA sequence: TGCGCCAGCAGCCCCCAGGAGCGGGATACCTACGAGCAGTACTTC. The encoded protein is CASSPQERDTYEQYF.

The chain carries TRBV19 and TRBJ2-7; 10 bases align to TRBD1. Germline V gene sequence: CDR1 LNHDA, CDR2 SQIVND (reference sequence). The length of the CDR3 is 14 residues. V shed 5 bases and J 5 bases; nucleotides not matched to a gene: 6. CDR3 DNA sequence: TGTGCCAGTAGTTCCGGGACAGGGGACGACGAGCAGTACTTC. It encodes CASSSGTGDDEQYF.

This sequence joins TRBV6-5 and TRBJ1-4, with 8 bases matching TRBD1. This CDR3 region has 13 residues. The germline CDR1 and CDR2 sequences are MNHEY and SVGAGI. V shed 6 bases and J 8 bases; nucleotides not matched to a gene: 5. CDR3 in DNA: TGTGCCAGCAGATTCTACAGGGGGGAAAAACTGTTTTTT. It is translated as CASRFYRGEKLFF.

V usage is TRBV28 and J usage is TRBJ2-7; 10 bases match TRBD1. V shed 3 bases and J 4 bases; nucleotides not matched to a gene: 9. The length of the CDR3 is 16 residues. CDR1 and CDR2 from the germline V gene are MDHEN and SYDVKM. The CDR3, as DNA: TGTGCCAGCAGTTTGATAGGTTGGACAGGGGGTTACGAGCAGTACTTC. It yields the protein CASSLIGWTGGYEQYF.

The V gene is TRBV4-1, the J gene TRBJ2-5; 10 bases line up with TRBD2. V was pared by 3 bases and J by 1 base, with 14 bases of the junction left unmatched. This CDR3 spans 19 amino acids. Germline CDR1 and CDR2: MGHRA and YSYEKL. CDR3 coding DNA: TGCGCCAGCAGCCAGCCGGGTTTAGCGGGAGGAAATTCCCAAGAGACCCAGTACTTC. The encoded protein is CASSQPGLAGGNSQETQYF.

This clone has just a few counts. CDR3 DNA sequence: TGTGCCAGCAGTGCCCAGGGGGGAGCGCAGTATTTT. Protein sequence: CASSAQGGAQYF. The rearrangement uses TRBV27 and TRBJ2-3; perhaps TRBD1 as D (7 bases). The CDR3 is 12 residues long. Germline V lookup: CDR1 MNHEY, CDR2 SMNVEV (reference sequence). Deletions cut 5 bases from V and 10 bases from J, with 13 bases between.

This chain joins TRBV28 and TRBJ2-7; D ambiguous. V shed 5 bases and J shed 2 bases, with 13 bases lying between them. Germline CDR1 and CDR2: MDHEN and SYDVKM. The CDR3 spans 14 residues. CDR3 in DNA: TGTGCCAGCAGTAATCGCGATCAACCCTACGAGCAGTACTTC. It encodes CASSNRDQPYEQYF.

The CDR3 nucleotides read TGTGCCAGCAGTCCGGGACAGGGCCGAGGCTACACCTTC. Its protein product is CASSPGQGRGYTF. V and J are TRBV6-1 and TRBJ1-2, with TRBD1 matching over 9 bases. V was pared by 5 bases and J by 8 bases, with 6 bases of the junction left unmatched. The CDR3 is 13 amino acids. Germline CDR1 is MNHNS and CDR2 is SASEGT.

The genes are TRBV5-1 and TRBJ2-1; D not certain. The CDR3 loop spans 16 amino acids. The germline CDR1 and CDR2 sequences are SGHRS and YFSETQ. V was clipped by 0 bases and J by 0 bases, with 10 bases between them. The CDR3 coding sequence is TGCGCCAGCAGCTTGGTTAGCAGAGACTCCTACAATGAGCAGTTCTTC. It yields the protein CASSLVSRDSYNEQFF.

The chain links TRBV5-1 to TRBJ2-1; 13 nucleotides line up with TRBD2. Per the germline V gene, CDR1 is SGHRS and CDR2 is YFSETQ. The CDR3 has 18 residues. Germline trimming cut 7 bases from V and 4 bases from J; bases unmatched to any gene: 14. The CDR3, as DNA: TGCGCCAGCCTGTTGGACTACTGGACTAGCGGGAGTTACAATGAGCAGTTCTTC. This codes for CASLLDYWTSGSYNEQFF.

The V gene is TRBV6-1, the J gene TRBJ2-3, with D perhaps matching TRBD2 (6 bases). V lost 6 bases to trimming and J lost 6 bases, with 16 bases between them. Looked up from germline, CDR1 is MNHNS and CDR2 is SASEGT. The CDR3 is 14 residues long. The CDR3 loop reads CASSSGTHPDTQYF. The CDR3 DNA reads as TGTGCCAGCAGCTCCGGGACTCACCCGGATACGCAGTATTTT.

This sequence joins TRBV6-5 and TRBJ2-7; TRBD2 matches at 13 bases. The V segment lost 5 bases and the J segment 5 bases; nucleotides outside the gene matches: 3. Germline assignment: CDR1 MNHEY and CDR2 SVGAGI. This CDR3 comprises 14 residues. CDR3 loop: CASSRLAGGHEQYF. DNA of the CDR3: TGTGCCAGCAGTCGACTAGCGGGAGGCCACGAGCAGTACTTC.

V gene TRBV30 combines with J gene TRBJ2-7; D is undetermined. Germline V lookup: CDR1 GTSNPN, CDR2 SVGIG (reference sequence). CDR3 length: 13 residues. V dropped 1 base and J dropped 7 bases, with 14 bases sitting between them. The DNA for the CDR3 is TGTGCCTGGAGTGCCAGGAAGGTATTAGAGCAGTACTTC. This gives the protein CAWSARKVLEQYF.

This chain links TRBV18 with TRBJ2-1; a weak D match, TRBD2 (5 bases). The CDR3 has 13 residues. V was shortened by 2 bases and J by 5 bases, with 7 bases between the two germline ends. Per germline, CDR1 KGHSH and CDR2 LQKENI. As DNA, the CDR3 is TGTGCCAGCTCACCAGGAGGTAACAATGAGCAGTTCTTC. The encoded protein is CASSPGGNNEQFF.

J is TRBJ1-1 and V is TRBV6-4; TRBD1 matches at 7 bases. Losses at the gene ends were 6 bases for V and 5 bases for J; bases not matched to a gene: 9. Germline lookup yields CDR1 MRHNA and CDR2 SNTAGT. The CDR3 has 14 amino acids. Here the CDR3 DNA reads TGTGCCAGCAGCGTGACAGGGAAGGAGACTGAAGCTTTCTTT. Its translation: CASSVTGKETEAFF.

The chain carries TRBV27 and TRBJ1-1; possible D gene TRBD1, 6 bases. CDR1 and CDR2 from the germline V gene are MNHEY and SMNVEV (reference sequence). This CDR3 is built from 17 residues. V was pared by 6 bases and J by 1 base, with 21 bases between. The CDR3 region is CASSWGGRGIWNTEAFF. In nucleotides, the CDR3 is TGTGCCAGCAGCTGGGGGGGCCGAGGCATTTGGAACACTGAAGCTTTCTTT.

V is TRBV28 and J is TRBJ1-5; 7 bases line up with TRBD1. The CDR3 is made up of 18 amino acids. Trimming at V came to 5 bases and at J to 7 bases, leaving 20 bases not matched to a gene. CDR1 is MDHEN and CDR2 is SYDVKM in the germline V gene. The CDR3 loop reads CASSEPGQLSFERQPQHF. CDR3 DNA sequence: TGTGCCAGCAGTGAACCGGGACAGCTATCTTTCGAGAGGCAGCCCCAGCATTTT.

The rearrangement links TRBV28 to TRBJ1-2; perhaps TRBD1 as D (6 bases). Looked up from germline, CDR1 is MDHEN and CDR2 is SYDVKM. This CDR3 contains 18 residues. The V end was cut by 5 bases, the J end by 3 bases, with 25 bases between. CDR3 bases: TGTGCCAGCAGTCAGGATGTGGGGTCCTACAGGGCACACTATGGCTACACCTTC. It codes for CASSQDVGSYRAHYGYTF.

The genes are TRBV7-2 and TRBJ2-1, with 9 bases aligning to TRBD1. V was clipped by 5 bases and J by 6 bases; unmatched bases: 5. The CDR3 sequence is 14 residues long. Germline V gene lookup returns CDR1 SGHTA and CDR2 FQGNSA. CDR3: CASSGRTGANEQFF. The DNA of the CDR3 is TGTGCCAGCAGCGGACGGACAGGGGCCAATGAGCAGTTCTTC.

The V gene is TRBV11-2, the J gene TRBJ2-3; D is undetermined. Trimming took off 2 bases at V and 3 bases at J, with 6 bases between the two ends. Germline V gene data show CDR1 as SGHAT and CDR2 as FQNNGV. This CDR3 is built from 13 residues. DNA for the CDR3: TGTGCCAGCAGCTTACAGGTTACAGATACGCAGTATTTT. Translation gives CASSLQVTDTQYF.

This clone was counted between two and nine times. V and J are TRBV5-4 and TRBJ2-7, with 13 bases fitting TRBD2. The V gene end was trimmed by 4 bases and the J gene end by 5 bases; junction bases not matched to a gene: 3. Per the germline V gene, CDR1 is SGHNT and CDR2 is YYREEE (reference sequence). The CDR3 sequence is 14 residues long. The CDR3 reads CASSQGTSGDEQYF. For the CDR3, the DNA is TGTGCCAGCAGCCAGGGGACTAGCGGGGACGAGCAGTACTTC.

A single count supports this clone. V gene TRBV5-6 combines with J gene TRBJ2-1, with 10 bases matching TRBD2. V trimming: 4 bases; J trimming: 12 bases; junction bases outside the gene matches: 4. This CDR3 has 12 residues. Germline V gives CDR1 SGHDT, CDR2 YYEEEE. CDR3 DNA: TGTGCCAGCAGCATAACTAGCGGGACGCAGTTCTTC. It is translated as CASSITSGTQFF.

V gene TRBV28 combines with J gene TRBJ2-5; a possible D gene is TRBD1 (6 bases). CDR3 length equals 15 residues. Trimming took 4 bases from V and 5 from J, leaving 17 bases between them. The V gene's germline CDR1 is MDHEN and CDR2 SYDVKM. The CDR3 region is CASSSRQVGGETQYF. Here the CDR3 DNA reads TGTGCCAGCAGTTCCCGACAGGTCGGCGGGGAGACCCAGTACTTC.

V is TRBV5-1 and J is TRBJ2-7, with TRBD1 identical over 9 bases. This CDR3 comprises 14 residues. Trimming cost V 5 bases and J 4 bases; bases outside gene matches: 7. From germline, CDR1 is SGHRS and CDR2 YFSETQ. The CDR3 loop is CASSQQGAGYEQYF. The CDR3 DNA reads as TGCGCCAGCAGTCAACAGGGGGCCGGGTACGAGCAGTACTTC.

This clone was detected a few times. The rearrangement uses TRBV19 and TRBJ2-7; possible D gene TRBD2, 5 bases. The CDR3 is made up of 14 amino acids. Trimming stripped 4 bases from V and 0 bases from J, with 10 bases between. Germline CDR1 and CDR2: LNHDA and SQIVND (reference sequence). The CDR3 region is CASSTLDFSYEQYF. As DNA, the CDR3 is TGTGCCAGTAGTACGCTGGACTTCTCCTACGAGCAGTACTTC. Complete variable domain (other parts from reference TRBV19 and TRBJ2-7): DGGITQSPKYLFRKEGQNVTLSCEQNLNHDAMYWYRQDPGQGLRLIYYSQIVNDFQKGDIAEGYSVSREKKESFPLTVTSAQKNPTAFYLCASSTLDFSYEQYFGPGTRLTVT.

The CDR3 nucleotides are TGTGCCAGCAGTTCACCCACTAGCGGGAGGGCCGGGAATGAGCAGTTCTTC. This translates into CASSSPTSGRAGNEQFF. The chain links TRBV28 to TRBJ2-1; 13 bases map to TRBD2. The CDR3 contains 17 residues. Germline V CDR1 and CDR2: MDHEN, SYDVKM. Trimming removed 4 bases from V and 7 bases from J; junction bases left unmatched: 10. Supplemented by reference TRBV28 and TRBJ2-1, the full variable domain reads DVKVTQSSRYLVKRTGEKVFLECVQDMDHENMFWYRQDPGLGLRLIYFSYDVKMKEKGDIPEGYSVSREKKERFSLILESASTNQTSMYLCASSSPTSGRAGNEQFFGPGTRLTVL.

The CDR3 DNA follows: TGCGCCAGCAGCCAAGCTGGACAGAGCGACTATGGCTACACCTTC. Translated: CASSQAGQSDYGYTF. This rearrangement joins TRBV4-3 to TRBJ1-2, with D perhaps matching TRBD1 (6 bases). V dropped 1 base and J dropped 3 bases, with 12 bases sitting between them. Per the germline V gene, CDR1 is LGHNA and CDR2 is YSLEER. The CDR3 length is 15 residues.

In DNA, the CDR3 is TGTGCCAGCAGCTTAGTACAGGGTAAACAAGAGACCCAGTACTTC. Translated: CASSLVQGKQETQYF. The rearrangement uses TRBV7-2 and TRBJ2-5; D might be TRBD1 (6 bases). Trimming took off 1 base at V and 2 bases at J, with 11 bases between the two ends. Germline CDR1 SGHTA, CDR2 FQGNSA. There are 15 residues in the CDR3.